Listed here are 28 T cell receptor beta chains from one sample, sequenced in a study of human T cells and chemical hapten exposure. TCRdb re-called the RACE reads with MiXCR, one entry per CDR3 protein. The profile shows a few hundred thousand distinct CDR3 sequences, around 5.5% of them singletons. The time point here: pre-sensitization, week 0. Noted treatment: therapeutic diphenylcyclopropenone sensitization with weekly scalp DPC. Sequencing used whole blood, obtained in connection with sensitization to the hapten diphenylcyclopropenone (DPC). Receptor source: a woman aged 18-29 years with alopecia areata. Some clones in this sample may be carry-over from other donors' samples.

The V and J genes are TRBV27 and TRBJ1-6; TRBD1 is a possible D gene (5 bases). The CDR3 is made up of 12 amino acids. Germline assignment: CDR1 MNHEY and CDR2 SMNVEV (reference sequence). V was pared by 2 bases and J by 14 bases, with 10 bases between. The CDR3, as DNA: TGTGCCAGCAGTTTAAACAGGATAGCCCTCCACTTT. Its protein is CASSLNRIALHF.

This clonotype was seen ten or more times. The CDR3 spells CASSLAGTDRAGGQPQHF. As DNA, the CDR3 is TGTGCCAGCAGCTTGGCCGGTACCGACAGGGCTGGAGGTCAGCCCCAGCATTTT. This chain links TRBV5-6 with TRBJ1-5, with 7 bases lining up with TRBD1. There are 18 residues in the CDR3. Per the germline V gene, CDR1 is SGHDT and CDR2 is YYEEEE. J lost 6 bases, V lost 0 bases, and 15 bases had no gene match.

This clonotype turned up a few times. The V and J genes are TRBV20-1 and TRBJ1-6, with TRBD1 matching 9 bases. This CDR3 has 15 amino acids. Trimming removed 5 bases from V and 7 bases from J; junction bases left unmatched: 9. Germline V lookup: CDR1 DFQATT, CDR2 SNEGSKA (reference sequence). The CDR3 coding sequence is TGCAGTGCTTTCGAGGGACAGGGAACAAATTCACCCCTCCACTTT. Protein product: CSAFEGQGTNSPLHF.

A note on this clonotype: A much larger clone lies one base from this, so it may be a read error. The CDR3 here is CASSLVVWGNYGYTF. The CDR3 coding sequence is TGTGCCAGCAGCTTAGTAGTGTGGGGTAACTATGGCTACACCTTC. The chain joins TRBV7-2 to TRBJ1-2, with no clear D. The CDR3 totals 15 residues. The germline V and J ends were trimmed by 1 base and 1 base, with 10 bases remaining between them. The germline V gene has CDR1 SGHTA and CDR2 FQGNSA. Using reference TRBV7-2 and TRBJ1-2 for the parts outside the CDR3, the full variable domain is GAGVSQSPSNKVTEKGKDVELRCDPISGHTALYWYRQSLGQGLEFLIYFQGNSAPDKSGLPSDRFSAERTGGSVSTLTIQRTQQEDSAVYLCASSLVVWGNYGYTFGSGTRLTVV.

This clonotype was recorded at least ten times. The rearrangement links TRBV10-3 to TRBJ2-3, with D possibly being TRBD1 (6 bases). The V gene lost 10 bases and the J gene lost 2 bases, with 16 bases spanning the gap. The germline gives CDR1 ENHRY, CDR2 SYGVKD. CDR3 length: 14 residues. The CDR3 DNA follows: TGTGCCACGTCTCGAACAGGGCCCACAGATACGCAGTATTTT. This gives the protein CATSRTGPTDTQYF.

In its sample, this clonotype was seen many times. The rearrangement uses TRBV20-1 and TRBJ1-2; D unclear. The CDR3 runs to 13 residues. CDR1 and CDR2 (germline): DFQATT, SNEGSKA (reference sequence). V lost 0 bases, J lost 1 base, and 6 bases lay in between. The CDR3 sequence is CSARDQDNYGYTF. CDR3 sequence (DNA): TGCAGTGCTAGAGATCAGGATAACTATGGCTACACCTTC.

The table lists this clonotype with a few counts. The chain combines TRBV18 with TRBJ2-5, with D perhaps assigned TRBD1 or TRBD2 (5 bases each). The length of the CDR3 is 15 residues. The V gene lost 8 bases and the J gene lost 3 bases, with 19 bases spanning the gap. CDR1 and CDR2 (germline): KGHSH, LQKENI. The CDR3 bases are TGTGCCAGCGCTCGTTTAGGGACGGTAGAAGAGACCCAGTACTTC. This sequence encodes CASARLGTVEETQYF.

This clonotype was detected a few times. This chain connects TRBV7-9 to TRBJ1-6, with D perhaps matching TRBD1 (5 bases). The V gene lost 11 bases and the J gene lost 10 bases, with 15 bases spanning the gap. The CDR3 extends over 12 amino acids. Germline V CDR1 and CDR2: SEHNR, FQNEAQ (reference sequence). CDR3 DNA: TGTGCCGGGGCAGGGATATACTCACCCCTCCACTTT. Translating gives CAGAGIYSPLHF. Supplemented by reference TRBV7-9 and TRBJ1-6, the full variable domain reads DTGVSQNPRHKITKRGQNVTFRCDPISEHNRLYWYRQTLGQGPEFLTYFQNEAQLEKSRLLSDRFSAERPKGSFSTLEIQRTEQGDSAMYLCAGAGIYSPLHFGNGTRLTVT.

In its sample, this clonotype was seen many times. The chain uses TRBV4-3 and TRBJ1-2; D is unresolved. Between the trimmed V and J ends, which lost 3 bases and 2 bases, there was a span of 13 bases. The germline CDR1 and CDR2 sequences are LGHNA and YSLEER. The CDR3 runs 15 residues. The CDR3 loop is CASSHGFPGNYGYTF. The CDR3 DNA is TGCGCCAGCAGCCATGGATTCCCGGGCAACTATGGCTACACCTTC.

This clonotype was counted only a few times. This chain links TRBV19 with TRBJ1-5, with TRBD1 as a possible D gene (6 bases). CDR1 LNHDA and CDR2 SQIVND come from the germline V gene (reference sequence). The CDR3 loop spans 16 amino acids. V shed 4 bases and J shed 1 base, with 14 bases lying between them. Here the CDR3 DNA reads TGTGCCAGTAGTACCCTCCAGGGGAGAAGCAATCAGCCCCAGCATTTT. Translated: CASSTLQGRSNQPQHF.

This clonotype showed up just a few times. The J gene is TRBJ2-7, the V gene TRBV7-9, with 7 bases matching TRBD1. This CDR3 has 17 residues. Looked up from germline, CDR1 is SEHNR and CDR2 is FQNEAQ (reference sequence). V shed 0 bases, J shed 3 bases, and the junction held 11 bases outside the gene matches. The CDR3 sequence: CASSLAGGPANYYEQYF. Written as DNA, the CDR3 is TGTGCCAGCAGCTTAGCAGGGGGCCCGGCGAACTACTACGAGCAGTACTTC.

The chain recombines TRBV6-2 or TRBV6-3 with TRBJ2-7; D might be TRBD1 (5 bases). Germline V gives CDR1 MNHEY, CDR2 SVGEGT. Trimming removed 1 base at V and 6 bases at J, with 7 bases between. The CDR3 has 12 amino acids. The CDR3 spells CASSYFGAEQYF. For the CDR3, the DNA is TGTGCCAGCAGTTACTTTGGGGCCGAGCAGTACTTC.

In its sample, this clonotype was seen many times. The chain joins TRBV2 to TRBJ2-1; the match to TRBD2 covers 12 bases. The junction had 15 bases not matched to a gene; V was cut back by 7 bases and J by 5 bases. Germline lookup yields CDR1 SNHLY and CDR2 FYNNEI. The CDR3 consists of 18 residues. The CDR3 is CASTPLAGGLITDNEQFF. The CDR3, as DNA: TGTGCCAGCACGCCTCTAGCGGGGGGGCTTATTACCGACAATGAGCAGTTCTTC.

This clonotype was recorded many times. The chain carries TRBV4-3 and TRBJ1-1, with D unresolved. In germline, CDR1 is LGHNA, CDR2 YSLEER. This CDR3 has 15 amino acids. V was clipped by 0 bases and J by 6 bases, with 14 bases between them. CDR3 coding DNA: TGCGCCAGCAGCCAAGATCAAGGATTAAGGGCTGAAGCTTTCTTT. Translated, it gives CASSQDQGLRAEAFF.

In this sample, this clonotype turned up a few times. The V call is TRBV4-1, the J call TRBJ2-3, with 8 bases lining up with TRBD2. CDR1 and CDR2 from the germline V gene are MGHRA and YSYEKL. The CDR3 runs to 15 residues. V dropped 4 bases and J dropped 2; count of bases not matched to a gene: 5. Written as DNA, the CDR3 is TGCGCCAGCAGCCCTGGACTAGCTACCACAGATACGCAGTATTTT. Protein: CASSPGLATTDTQYF.

The CDR3 protein is CAISESTGLNEKLFF. In DNA, the CDR3 is TGTGCCATCAGTGAATCGACAGGACTCAATGAAAAACTGTTTTTT. The chain uses TRBV10-3 and TRBJ1-4; possible D gene TRBD1, 6 bases. The CDR3 runs to 15 residues. Germline assignment: CDR1 ENHRY and CDR2 SYGVKD. The V gene lost 3 bases and the J gene lost 5 bases, with 13 bases spanning the gap.

In its sample, this clonotype was seen a few times. The chain recombines TRBV4-2 with TRBJ2-6; weak D call: TRBD1 (5 bases). The germline CDR1 and CDR2 sequences are LGHNA and YNFKEQ. The CDR3 sequence is 19 residues long. Deletions cut 1 base from V and 0 bases from J, with 16 bases between. Written as DNA, the CDR3 is TGTGCCAGCAGCCAAGTGAAGGGGATGTCCCGCTCTGGGGCCAACGTCCTGACTTTC. The encoded protein is CASSQVKGMSRSGANVLTF.

This clonotype has at least ten counts. V and J are TRBV6-2 or TRBV6-3 and TRBJ1-5; D is unclear. The CDR3 loop spans 14 amino acids. V lost 7 bases, J lost 6 bases, and 16 bases lay in between. Germline-derived CDR1 and CDR2 are MNHEY and SVGEGT. This chain's CDR3 is CASTSFGIAQPQHF. CDR3 nucleotides: TGTGCCAGCACCTCCTTCGGTATTGCTCAGCCCCAGCATTTT.

The V call is TRBV28, the J call TRBJ2-5, with 10 nucleotides matching TRBD1. V shed 3 bases, J shed 3 bases, and the junction held 1 base outside the gene matches. This CDR3 is 14 amino acids long. The germline V gene encodes CDR1 MDHEN and CDR2 SYDVKM. The CDR3: CASSLTGGEETQYF. As DNA, the CDR3 is TGTGCCAGCAGTTTGACAGGGGGCGAAGAGACCCAGTACTTC.

This clonotype was counted at least ten times. The V and J genes are TRBV6-6 and TRBJ1-5; no firm D call. V was shortened by 11 bases and J by 3 bases, with 14 bases between the two germline ends. Looked up from germline, CDR1 is MNHNY and CDR2 is SVGAGI (reference sequence). This CDR3 has 13 amino acids. The CDR3 protein is CAGSRELNQPQHF. The CDR3 DNA sequence: TGTGCCGGGTCTCGGGAGCTCAATCAGCCCCAGCATTTT.

This clonotype was seen at least ten times. V and J are TRBV6-1 and TRBJ1-5; 7 nucleotides match TRBD1. The germline V gene encodes CDR1 MNHNS and CDR2 SASEGT. The CDR3 extends over 13 amino acids. V was clipped by 7 bases and J by 6 bases; unmatched bases: 6. CDR3: CASTLTGTQPQHF. In DNA, the CDR3 is TGTGCCAGCACTTTGACAGGGACTCAGCCCCAGCATTTT.

This clonotype came up a few times. This chain joins TRBV29-1 and TRBJ2-3, with 11 bases fitting TRBD2. The CDR3 has 18 residues. V was clipped by 0 bases and J by 2 bases; unmatched bases: 10. The germline V gene has CDR1 SQVTM and CDR2 ANQGSEA. The chain's CDR3 is CSVEDLAGGSGDTDTQYF. The CDR3 bases are TGCAGCGTTGAAGATCTAGCGGGGGGCTCGGGTGACACAGATACGCAGTATTTT.

The chain recombines TRBV20-1 with TRBJ1-1; D is unresolved. This CDR3 is built from 13 residues. CDR1 and CDR2 from the germline V gene are DFQATT and SNEGSKA (reference sequence). V was shortened by 4 bases and J by 8 bases, with 17 bases between the two germline ends. The CDR3 nucleotides read TGCAGTGCTATACCCGGGCCCCTGTCGGAAGCTTTCTTT. Translated, it gives CSAIPGPLSEAFF.

The CDR3 here is CASSGGGPANTEAFF. In DNA, the CDR3 is TGTGCCAGCAGCGGGGGGGGACCCGCGAACACTGAAGCTTTCTTT. The chain has TRBV9 and TRBJ1-1; perhaps TRBD1 as D (5 bases). The V and J ends lost 3 bases and 1 base respectively, with 13 bases between them. Germline V gene sequence: CDR1 SGDLS, CDR2 YYNGEE. This CDR3 is built from 15 residues.

This clonotype has more than one count but fewer than ten. The V and J genes are TRBV3-1 and TRBJ1-1; tentative D call: TRBD1 (6 bases). Germline lookup yields CDR1 LGHDT and CDR2 YNNKEL (reference sequence). Trimming stripped 5 bases from V and 7 bases from J, with 14 bases between. The CDR3 totals 13 residues. The CDR3 loop is CASSGVDRGEAFF. CDR3 bases: TGTGCCAGCAGCGGGGTGGACAGAGGTGAAGCTTTCTTT.

This clonotype was counted at least ten times. The J gene is TRBJ2-6, the V gene TRBV28; 9 bases are shared with TRBD1. J lost 0 bases, V lost 2 bases, and 5 bases had no gene match. This CDR3 is 18 amino acids long. The germline gives CDR1 MDHEN, CDR2 SYDVKM. The CDR3 sequence: CASSLRDRATSGANVLTF. As DNA, the CDR3 is TGTGCCAGCAGTTTAAGGGACAGGGCCACCTCTGGGGCCAACGTCCTGACTTTC.

This sequence joins TRBV10-3 and TRBJ1-6, with 7 bases matching TRBD1. Germline V gene sequence: CDR1 ENHRY, CDR2 SYGVKD. This CDR3 spans 14 amino acids. With 4 bases clipped from V and 7 bases from J, the junction kept 4 bases outside the gene matches. The DNA for the CDR3 is TGTGCCATCAGTGCGGGACAGTACAATTCACCCCTCCACTTT. It encodes CAISAGQYNSPLHF.

This clonotype was counted at least ten times. J is TRBJ2-1 and V is TRBV7-6; 9 bases agree with TRBD2. The CDR3 has 17 amino acids. The V segment lost 0 bases and the J segment 10 bases; nucleotides outside the gene matches: 13. Germline CDR1 SGHVS, CDR2 FNYEAQ. For the CDR3, the DNA is TGTGCCAGCAGCTTAGCCCGGACGGTGGCGGGGGGGCGCGAGCAGTTCTTC. This translates into CASSLARTVAGGREQFF.